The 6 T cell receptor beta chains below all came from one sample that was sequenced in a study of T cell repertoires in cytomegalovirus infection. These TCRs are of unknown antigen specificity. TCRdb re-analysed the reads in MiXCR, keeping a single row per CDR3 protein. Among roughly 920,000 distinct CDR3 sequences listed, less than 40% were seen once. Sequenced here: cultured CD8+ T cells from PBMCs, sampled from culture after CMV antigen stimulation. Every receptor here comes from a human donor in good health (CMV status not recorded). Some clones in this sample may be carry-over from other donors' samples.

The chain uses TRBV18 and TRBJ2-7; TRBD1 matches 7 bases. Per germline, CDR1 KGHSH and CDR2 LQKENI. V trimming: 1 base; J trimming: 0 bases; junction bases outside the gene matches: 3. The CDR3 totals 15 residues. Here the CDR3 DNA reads TGTGCCAGCTCACCACTCGACAGGGTCTCCTACGAGCAGTACTTC. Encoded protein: CASSPLDRVSYEQYF. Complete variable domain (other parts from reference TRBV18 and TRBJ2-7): NAGVMQNPRHLVRRRGQEARLRCSPMKGHSHVYWYRQLPEEGLKFMVYLQKENIIDESGMPKERFSAEFPKEGPSILRIQQVVRGDSAAYFCASSPLDRVSYEQYFGPGTRLTVT.

In DNA, the CDR3 is TGTGCCAGCAGCCGGGGACGTGCAGAGCAGTACGTC. This encodes CASSRGRAEQYV. The rearrangement links TRBV12-3 or TRBV12-4 to TRBJ2-7, with D possibly being TRBD1 or TRBD2 (5 bases each). V lost 6 bases and J lost 7, with 13 bases in between. This CDR3 is built from 12 residues.

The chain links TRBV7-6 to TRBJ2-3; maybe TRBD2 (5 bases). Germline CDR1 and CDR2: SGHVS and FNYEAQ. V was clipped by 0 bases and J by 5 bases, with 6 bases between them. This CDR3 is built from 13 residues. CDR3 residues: CASSLAEEDTQYF. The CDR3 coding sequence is TGTGCCAGCAGCTTAGCGGAGGAAGATACGCAGTATTTT.

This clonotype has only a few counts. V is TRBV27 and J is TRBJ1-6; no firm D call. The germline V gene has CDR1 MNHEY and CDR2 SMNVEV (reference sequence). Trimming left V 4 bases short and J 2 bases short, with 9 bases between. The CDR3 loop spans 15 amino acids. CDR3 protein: CASSSGGPYNSPLHF. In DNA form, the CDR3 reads TGTGCCAGCAGTTCCGGAGGGCCCTATAATTCACCCCTCCACTTT.

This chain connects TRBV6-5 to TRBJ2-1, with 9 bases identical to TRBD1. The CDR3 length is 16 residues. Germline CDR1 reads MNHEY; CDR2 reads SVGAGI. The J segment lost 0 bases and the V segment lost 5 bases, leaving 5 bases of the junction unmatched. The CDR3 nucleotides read TGTGCCAGCAGTCCCGGACAGGGGACCTCCTACAATGAGCAGTTCTTC. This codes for CASSPGQGTSYNEQFF.

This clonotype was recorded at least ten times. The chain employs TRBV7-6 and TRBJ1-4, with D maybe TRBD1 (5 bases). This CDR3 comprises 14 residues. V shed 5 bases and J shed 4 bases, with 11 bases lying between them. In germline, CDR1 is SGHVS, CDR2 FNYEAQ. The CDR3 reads CASSRGGFNEKLFF. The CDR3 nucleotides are TGTGCCAGCAGCCGTGGGGGATTTAATGAAAAACTGTTTTTT. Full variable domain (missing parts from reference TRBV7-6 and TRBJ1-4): GAGVSQSPRYKVTKRGQDVALRCDPISGHVSLYWYRQALGQGPEFLTYFNYEAQQDKSGLPNDRFSAERPEGSISTLTIQRTEQRDSAMYRCASSRGGFNEKLFFGSGTQLSVL.